The next 12 T cell receptor beta chains were all read from a single sample in a study of cytomegalovirus exposure and HLA in healthy donors. Primers: 60 Vbeta forward and 13 Jbeta reverse. Assay: immunoSEQ multiplex PCR; the TCRdb copy retains only in-frame clones and omits some. This table holds about 98,000 clones, about two thirds found once. Sequencing was performed on PBMCs. These receptors all stem from a man aged 45 to 65 in good health and CMV-seronegative.

In this sample, this clone turned up a few times. The chain recombines TRBV6-1 with TRBJ2-2, with D maybe TRBD1 (6 bases). This CDR3 spans 14 amino acids. The ends were cut back, 6 bases at V and 7 bases at J, with 15 bases in the middle. Germline-derived CDR1 and CDR2 are MNHNS and SASEGT. For the CDR3, the DNA is TGTGCCAGCAGGAACAGGGATCCTGGCGGGGAGCTGTTTTTT. Amino acid sequence: CASRNRDPGGELFF.

The chain combines TRBV28 with TRBJ1-4; TRBD1 agrees at 9 bases. This CDR3 is built from 13 residues. V dropped 7 bases and J dropped 8; count of bases not matched to a gene: 5. The germline V gene encodes CDR1 MDHEN and CDR2 SYDVKM. As DNA, the CDR3 is TGTGCCAGCACCGGGACAGGGAGGGAAAAACTGTTTTTT. Its protein product is CASTGTGREKLFF.

The rearrangement joins TRBV19 to TRBJ1-1; D gene ambiguous. The CDR3 has 14 residues. Germline assignment: CDR1 LNHDA and CDR2 SQIVND (reference sequence). Trimming shortened V by 3 bases and J by 1 base, and 9 bases separated the two germline ends. Written as DNA, the CDR3 is TGTGCCAGTAGTATCTTTGCGGGGAACACTGAAGCTTTCTTT. Its protein product is CASSIFAGNTEAFF.

The rearrangement joins TRBV19 to TRBJ2-4, with D possibly TRBD1 on 6 matching bases. This CDR3 region has 16 residues. V lost 4 bases and J lost 0, with 13 bases in between. Germline V gene lookup returns CDR1 LNHDA and CDR2 SQIVND (reference sequence). CDR3 in amino acids: CASSTRQAIAKNIQYF. The DNA for the CDR3 is TGTGCCAGTAGTACAAGACAGGCTATAGCCAAAAACATTCAGTACTTC.

Comments on this clone: An end of the junction differs from the germline gene, which may be a read error. Distinct nucleotide sequences in the sample also encode this CDR3. The rearrangement links TRBV7-2 to TRBJ2-7; a possible D gene is TRBD1 (6 bases). The CDR3 is 13 residues long. Germline CDR1 is SGHTA and CDR2 is FQGNSA. The DNA of the CDR3 is TGCGCCAGCAGTCAAAGGGGGAACTACGAGCAGTACTTC. Protein: CASSQRGNYEQYF.

The gene calls are TRBV4-2 and TRBJ2-3, with a tentative D call TRBD1 (5 bases). V was cut by 0 bases and J by 4 bases, with 14 bases left in between. The CDR3 contains 16 residues. Per the germline V gene, CDR1 is LGHNA and CDR2 is YNFKEQ. The CDR3: CASSQDPGEGADTQYF. The CDR3 region has the DNA TGTGCCAGCAGCCAAGATCCCGGCGAAGGGGCAGATACGCAGTATTTT.

Only a few counts were recorded for this clone. This chain uses TRBV11-2 with TRBJ2-5, with TRBD2 as a possible D gene (6 bases). The CDR3 has 16 residues. Germline V gene lookup returns CDR1 SGHAT and CDR2 FQNNGV. The V gene lost 2 bases and the J gene lost 0 bases, with 13 bases spanning the gap. CDR3 in amino acids: CASSLTGRGYQETQYF. The CDR3 nucleotides read TGTGCCAGCAGCTTAACGGGTCGGGGGTACCAAGAGACCCAGTACTTC.

This rearrangement joins TRBV28 to TRBJ2-7; the match to TRBD1 covers 9 bases. Germline V gives CDR1 MDHEN, CDR2 SYDVKM. J lost 5 bases, V lost 5 bases, and 10 bases had no gene match. This CDR3 has 15 residues. The CDR3 here is CASSGWDRVTHEQYF. The CDR3 coding sequence is TGTGCCAGCAGTGGTTGGGACAGGGTGACCCACGAGCAGTACTTC.

The chain combines TRBV19 with TRBJ1-6, with D possibly matching TRBD1 (5 bases). The CDR3 consists of 13 residues. Trimming cost V 6 bases and J 13 bases, with 16 bases left between them. CDR1 LNHDA and CDR2 SQIVND come from the germline V gene (reference sequence). The CDR3 bases are TGTGCCAGTAGCCGCGGGTGGGGGGACCCCCTCCACTTT. Protein: CASSRGWGDPLHF.

The CDR3 DNA reads TGCGCCAGCAGCCTAATGACAGGGCGGGTCTCTGGGGCCAACGTCCTGACTTTC. Translation: CASSLMTGRVSGANVLTF. The genes are TRBV5-1 and TRBJ2-6; 7 nucleotides align to TRBD1. Germline assignment: CDR1 SGHRS and CDR2 YFSETQ. Germline trimming cut 4 bases from V and 0 bases from J; bases unmatched to any gene: 10. The CDR3 consists of 18 residues.

The CDR3 protein is CASSLWKQEAFF. The CDR3 DNA reads as TGTGCCAGCAGTTTATGGAAACAAGAAGCTTTCTTT. The chain is built from TRBV28 and TRBJ1-1; D unresolved. V lost 0 bases and J lost 8, with 7 bases in between. Germline V gives CDR1 MDHEN, CDR2 SYDVKM. The CDR3 sequence is 12 residues long.

The genes are TRBV6-6 and TRBJ1-5; 9 nucleotides match TRBD1. Unmatched junction bases numbered 8, after V lost 4 bases and J lost 4 bases. The CDR3 runs 16 residues. CDR1 and CDR2 from the germline V gene are MNHNY and SVGAGI (reference sequence). CDR3 sequence reads: CASSSGTGWGNQPQHF. In DNA, the CDR3 is TGTGCCAGCAGTTCCGGGACAGGGTGGGGAAATCAGCCCCAGCATTTT.